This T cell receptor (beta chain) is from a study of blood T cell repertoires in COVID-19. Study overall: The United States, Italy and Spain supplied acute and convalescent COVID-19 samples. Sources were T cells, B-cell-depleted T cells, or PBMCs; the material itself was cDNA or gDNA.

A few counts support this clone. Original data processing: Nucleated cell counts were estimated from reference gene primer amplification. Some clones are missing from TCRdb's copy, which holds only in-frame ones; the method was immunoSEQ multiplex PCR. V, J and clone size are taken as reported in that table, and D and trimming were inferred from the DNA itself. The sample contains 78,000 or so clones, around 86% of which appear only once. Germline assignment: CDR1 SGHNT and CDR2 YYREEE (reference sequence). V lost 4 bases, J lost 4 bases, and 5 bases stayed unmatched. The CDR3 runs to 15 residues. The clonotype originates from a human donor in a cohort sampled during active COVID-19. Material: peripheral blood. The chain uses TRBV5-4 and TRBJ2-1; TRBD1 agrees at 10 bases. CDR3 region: CASSAGTGVYNEQFF. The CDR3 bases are TGTGCCAGCAGCGCCGGGACAGGGGTTTACAATGAGCAGTTCTTC.